The rows below give T cell receptor beta chains drawn from one sample of a study of blood T cells in healthy people across ages. In TCRdb, the 5' RACE reads were re-called with MiXCR into one record per CDR3 protein. The sample yields nearly 800,000 distinct CDR3 sequences, just under 25% seen once. These data also featured in a second study, about T cells of mothers and their children.

Sequenced: blood. The receptor set was obtained from a boy between 10 and 17 years old in good health. The CDR3 runs from the conserved cysteine through the conserved F or W. A D gene is named only where the DNA matches it firmly. Size values are once, few and many counts, or a class for expanded clones, and some rows have none.

TRBV5-1	TRBJ1-2	TRBD1	.	TGCGCCAGCAGCTCGGGACAGAGTGGAGGCTACACCTTC	CASSSGQSGGYTF
TRBV5-1	TRBJ2-3	.	.	TGCGCCAGCAGCTCCTACTACAGGGAGACAGATACGCAGTATTTT	CASSSYYRETDTQYF
TRBV12-3/TRBV12-4	TRBJ2-3	.	few	TGTGCCAGCAGTTTCAGGGATTACGCAGATACGCAGTATTTT	CASSFRDYADTQYF
TRBV2	TRBJ1-1	.	.	TGTGCCAGCAGAGGACGGCCGAACACTGAAGCTTTCTTT	CASRGRPNTEAFF
TRBV5-1	TRBJ2-5	.	.	TGCGCCAGCAGCTTGGAATATCAAGAGACCCAGTACTTC	CASSLEYQETQYF
TRBV28	TRBJ2-1	TRBD1	.	TGTGCCAGCAGTCCGGACAGGACCCCGTCTCCCAATGAGCAGTTCTTC	CASSPDRTPSPNEQFF
TRBV10-3	TRBJ2-5	TRBD2	.	TGTGCCATCGGGGCGGGAGGTTTGGAGACCCAGTACTTC	CAIGAGGLETQYF
TRBV7-2	TRBJ2-7	.	few	TGTGCCAGCGCGAACTCGGCGGGGATGATCTACGAGCAGTACTTC	CASANSAGMIYEQYF
TRBV28	TRBJ2-7	.	.	TGTGCCAGCAAGGCACAGGCAGGGGAACAGTACTTC	CASKAQAGEQYF
TRBV4-3	TRBJ2-5	.	.	TGCGCCAGCAGCCCGTTCGTGGCGGGCACCCTGGGGAAGACCCAGTACTTC	CASSPFVAGTLGKTQYF
TRBV20-1	TRBJ2-1	.	.	TGCAGTGCTAGATCGTTGGTAAAGGGGAACAATGAGCAGTTCTTC	CSARSLVKGNNEQFF
TRBV5-1	TRBJ2-7	.	few	TGCGCCAGCAGCTCACAGACAGGAGCATACGAGCAGTACTTC	CASSSQTGAYEQYF
TRBV5-1	TRBJ2-7	.	few	TGCGCCAGCAGCTTAGATTACGGCAGGACCTACGAGCAGTACTTC	CASSLDYGRTYEQYF
TRBV27	TRBJ2-1	TRBD2	.	TGTGCCAGCAGTTCCGCGCTAGCGGGAGGGCCCTACAATGAGCAGTTCTTC	CASSSALAGGPYNEQFF
TRBV4-3	TRBJ2-7	TRBD2	.	TGCGCCAGCAGCCTTGGGACTAGTAATCTATACGAGCAGTACTTC	CASSLGTSNLYEQYF
TRBV28	TRBJ2-4	TRBD2	few	TGTGCCAGCAGTTTATACCTGGGACTAGCGGAGCTCGAAGGAGGGGCCAAAAACATTCAGTACTTC	CASSLYLGLAELEGGAKNIQYF
TRBV7-3	TRBJ2-1	.	.	TGTGCCAGCAGCCCCCTGGGGGCGGATTCCTACAATGAGCAGTTCTTC	CASSPLGADSYNEQFF
TRBV11-2	TRBJ1-1	.	.	TGTGCCAGCAGCTTGGTGACAGTGGCCACTGAAGCTTTCTTT	CASSLVTVATEAFF
TRBV29-1	TRBJ2-1	.	few	TGCAGCGTTGAAGGACTAGAGTACGAAGGCAATGAGCAGTTCTTC	CSVEGLEYEGNEQFF
TRBV19	TRBJ2-7	.	.	TGTGCCAGTAGTATCCAGGGAGGCTACGAGCAGTACTTC	CASSIQGGYEQYF
TRBV7-7	TRBJ2-5	.	.	TGTGCTAGCAGCTTAGCCCAAGGGACATCCCAAGAGACCCAGTACTTC	CASSLAQGTSQETQYF
TRBV6-5	TRBJ2-3	.	.	TGTGCCAGCAGTTCGCGCCGGAGCACAGATACGCAGTATTTT	CASSSRRSTDTQYF
TRBV29-1	TRBJ2-5	.	few	TGCAGCGTTGAAATCGCAGGGCGCTACGAGCAGTGCTTC	CSVEIAGRYEQCF
TRBV7-2	TRBJ1-4	.	few	TGTGCCAGCAGCTTCAGTTCGACAGCCCCTGATGTCGAAAAACTGTTTTTT	CASSFSSTAPDVEKLFF
TRBV6-1	TRBJ2-7	TRBD2	.	TGTGCCAGCACCCCGGGACTATTACTTTCCTACGAGCAGTACTTC	CASTPGLLLSYEQYF
TRBV5-1	TRBJ2-3	.	few	TGCGCCAGCAGCTTGTCCCCAGGCGCCACAGATACGCAGTATTTT	CASSLSPGATDTQYF
TRBV7-3	TRBJ2-3	TRBD1	few	TGTGCCAGCAGCTCACGACAGGGAGATACGCAGTATTTT	CASSSRQGDTQYF
TRBV12-3/TRBV12-4	TRBJ2-1	.	.	TGTGCCAGCGGTTTTGGGCTAGGCTATTACAATGAGCAGTTCTTC	CASGFGLGYYNEQFF
TRBV7-2	TRBJ2-7	.	few	TGTGCCAGCAGCCCAAGACAGGCCTACGAGCAGTACTTC	CASSPRQAYEQYF
TRBV5-1	TRBJ1-3	.	.	TGCGCCAGCAGCTTGGGACAGGCGACTGGAAACACCATATATTTT	CASSLGQATGNTIYF
TRBV20-1	TRBJ2-3	TRBD2	few	TGCAGTGCTTACTCCGGGACTAGCGGGGGGGCGACAGATACGCAATATTTT	CSAYSGTSGGATDTQYF
TRBV2	TRBJ1-5	.	few	TGTGCCAGCAGTGAATGGGACCGCGATCAGCCCCGGCATTTT	CASSEWDRDQPRHF
TRBV28	TRBJ1-2	TRBD1	few	TGTGCCAGCAGTGCGAACAGGGGGCGAGGATATGGCTACACCTTC	CASSANRGRGYGYTF
TRBV7-2	TRBJ2-7	.	.	TGTGCCAGCAGCCTAACAGCGGAGTCCTACGAGCAGTGCTTC	CASSLTAESYEQCF
TRBV7-9	TRBJ2-1	.	.	TGTGCCAGCAGCTTAGAAGCGCAGAAGCAGTTCTTC	CASSLEAQKQFF
TRBV2	TRBJ1-4	.	.	TGTGCCAGCATTCGTCAGGGTGGTGAAAAACTGTTTTTT	CASIRQGGEKLFF
TRBV6-6	TRBJ2-5	TRBD1	.	TGTGCCAGCAGCCCCCCAGGGGGCCCGGAGCAGTACTTC	CASSPPGGPEQYF